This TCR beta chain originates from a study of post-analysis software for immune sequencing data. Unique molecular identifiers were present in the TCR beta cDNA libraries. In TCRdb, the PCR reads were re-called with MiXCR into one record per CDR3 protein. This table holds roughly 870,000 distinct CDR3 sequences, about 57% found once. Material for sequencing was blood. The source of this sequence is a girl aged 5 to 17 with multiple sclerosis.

CDR3 amino acids: CASSRTGPDEQYF. The CDR3 DNA is TGTGCCAGCAGCCGGACTGGCCCCGACGAGCAGTACTTC. The rearrangement links TRBV14 to TRBJ2-7; tentative D call: TRBD2 (5 bases). CDR1 SGHDN and CDR2 FVKESK come from the germline V gene. Trimming left V 4 bases short and J 5 bases short, with 12 bases between. The CDR3 has 13 amino acids.